This TCR beta chain emerged from a study of OX40 agonist ivuxolimab in advanced cancers. The wider study: Of the patients, three showed partial responses, one with hepatocellular carcinoma and two with cutaneous melanoma. Whole-study results and caveats: Clonal expansion among partial responders at 0.1-3.0 mg/kg ranked near the lowest.

Generated by immunoSEQ multiplex PCR, the TCRdb table keeps only in-frame clones and is missing some. This sample has approximately 98,000 clones; around 80% occur once, and the top ten carry approximately 5.5%. Germline V gene sequence: CDR1 LGHNA, CDR2 YNFKEQ. Trimming removed 4 bases from V and 6 bases from J, with 7 bases in between. The CDR3 length is 11 residues. This clone was recorded only once. The antigen is unknown. The chain carries TRBV4-2 and TRBJ2-7; D not resolved. Material: CD4+ or CD8+ T cells sorted from blood, obtained in a trial of the OX40 agonist ivuxolimab. The source is an adult with an advanced solid tumor such as melanoma, head and neck, liver or kidney cancer. The CDR3 sequence: CASSRSSEQYF. The CDR3 DNA sequence: TGTGCCAGCAGCCGGTCCAGCGAGCAGTACTTC.